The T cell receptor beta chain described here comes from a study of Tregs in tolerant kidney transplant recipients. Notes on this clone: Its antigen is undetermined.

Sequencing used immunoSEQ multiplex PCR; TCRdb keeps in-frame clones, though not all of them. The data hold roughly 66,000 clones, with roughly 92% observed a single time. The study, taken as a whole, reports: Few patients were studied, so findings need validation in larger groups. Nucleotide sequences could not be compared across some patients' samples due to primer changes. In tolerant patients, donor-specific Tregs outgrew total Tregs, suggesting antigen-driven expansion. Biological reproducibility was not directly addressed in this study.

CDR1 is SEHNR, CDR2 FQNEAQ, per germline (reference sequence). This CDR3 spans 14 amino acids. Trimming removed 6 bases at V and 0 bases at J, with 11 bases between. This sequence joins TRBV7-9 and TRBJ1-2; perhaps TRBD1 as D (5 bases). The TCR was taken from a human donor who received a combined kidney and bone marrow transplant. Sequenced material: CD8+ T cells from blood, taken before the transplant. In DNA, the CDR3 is TGTGCCAGCAGAAAGGACACCTCTAACTATGGCTACACCTTC. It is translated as CASRKDTSNYGYTF.